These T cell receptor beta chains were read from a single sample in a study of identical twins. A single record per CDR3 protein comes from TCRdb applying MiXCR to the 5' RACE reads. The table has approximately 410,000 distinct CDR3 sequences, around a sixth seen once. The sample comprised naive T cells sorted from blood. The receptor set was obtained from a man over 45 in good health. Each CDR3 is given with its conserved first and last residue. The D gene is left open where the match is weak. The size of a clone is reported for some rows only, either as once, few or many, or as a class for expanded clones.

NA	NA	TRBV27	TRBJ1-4	CASSTRTDPLFLKLFF	TGTGCCAGCAGTACCCGGACAGACCCCCTTTTTCTAAAACTGTTTTTT
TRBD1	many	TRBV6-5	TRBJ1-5	CASSYRPPRTGSNQPQHF	TGTGCCAGCAGTTACCGACCACCCCGGACAGGGAGCAATCAGCCCCAGCATTTT
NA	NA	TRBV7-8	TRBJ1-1	CASSPMTRGTTEAFF	TGTGCCAGCAGCCCTATGACTCGGGGAACCACTGAAGCTTTCTTT
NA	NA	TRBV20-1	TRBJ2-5	CSAEYQETQYF	TGCAGTGCCGAGTACCAAGAGACCCAGTACTTC
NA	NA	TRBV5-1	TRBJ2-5	CASRTPGQETQYF	TGCGCCAGCAGAACACCGGGACAAGAGACCCAGTACTTC
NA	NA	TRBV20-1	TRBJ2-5	CSARDRATGETQYF	TGCAGTGCTAGAGATAGGGCTACTGGAGAGACCCAGTACTTC
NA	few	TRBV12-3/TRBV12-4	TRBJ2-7	CASSPYRSSYEQYF	TGTGCCAGCAGTCCTTACAGGAGCTCCTACGAGCAGTACTTC
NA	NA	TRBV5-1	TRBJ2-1	CASSLVAGTMGNEQFF	TGCGCCAGCAGCTTGGTGGCGGGAACAATGGGCAATGAGCAGTTCTTC
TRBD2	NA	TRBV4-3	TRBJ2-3	CASSQDRFLAGVTDTQYF	TGCGCCAGCAGCCAAGATCGGTTTTTAGCGGGGGTCACAGATACGCAGTATTTT
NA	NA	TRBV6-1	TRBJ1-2	CASSEMAGLGNGYTF	TGTGCCAGCAGTGAAATGGCAGGGTTGGGAAATGGCTACACCTTC
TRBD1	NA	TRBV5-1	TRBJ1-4	CASSSRDRGNEKLFF	TGCGCCAGCAGCTCCCGGGACAGGGGCAATGAAAAACTGTTTTTT
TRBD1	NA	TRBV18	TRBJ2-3	CASSRGGQVTDTQYF	TGTGCCAGCTCCCGCGGCGGACAGGTCACAGATACGCAGTATTTT
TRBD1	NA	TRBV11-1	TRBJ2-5	CASSLNPGQQETQYF	TGTGCCAGCAGCCTTAATCCGGGACAGCAAGAGACCCAGTACTTC
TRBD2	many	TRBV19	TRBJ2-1	CASSTQLAGKHNEQFF	TGTGCCAGTAGTACCCAACTAGCGGGAAAACACAATGAGCAGTTCTTC
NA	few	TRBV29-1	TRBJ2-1	CSVDWSSYNEQFF	TGCAGCGTTGACTGGAGCTCCTACAATGAGCAGTTCTTC
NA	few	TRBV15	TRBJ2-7	CATSRDVGTEQYF	TGTGCCACCAGCAGAGATGTGGGAACCGAGCAGTACTTC
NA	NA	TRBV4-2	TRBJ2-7	CASSQALSGPYEQYF	TGTGCCAGCAGCCAAGCTCTGAGCGGCCCCTACGAGCAGTACTTC
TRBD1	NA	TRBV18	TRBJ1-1	CASSPGQGAEKAGTEAFF	TGTGCCAGCTCACCTGGACAGGGGGCAGAGAAAGCGGGCACTGAAGCTTTCTTT
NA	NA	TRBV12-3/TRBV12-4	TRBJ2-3	CASSFFRGTTDTQYF	TGTGCCAGCAGTTTTTTTAGGGGCACCACAGATACGCAGTATTTT
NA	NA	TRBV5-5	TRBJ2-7	CASSLAGQLLAGF	TGTGCCAGCAGCTTGGCTGGACAACTTCTCGCTGGCTTC
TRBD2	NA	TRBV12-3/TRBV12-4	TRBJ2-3	CASSLPDGSGSSTDTQYF	TGTGCCAGCAGCCTCCCGGATGGTAGCGGGAGCAGTACAGATACGCAGTATTTT
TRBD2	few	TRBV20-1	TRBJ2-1	CSALITSGRSFF	TGCAGTGCTCTAATTACTAGCGGGAGGTCGTTCTTC
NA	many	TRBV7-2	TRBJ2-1	CASSSTVYDEQFF	TGTGCCAGCAGCTCCACAGTTTATGATGAGCAGTTCTTC
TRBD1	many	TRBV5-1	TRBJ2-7	CASSFDRVGYEQYF	TGCGCCAGCAGCTTCGACAGGGTGGGTTACGAGCAGTACTTC
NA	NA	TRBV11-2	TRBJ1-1	CASSGLGRLNTEAFF	TGTGCCAGCAGCGGATTGGGACGGTTGAACACTGAAGCTTTCTTT
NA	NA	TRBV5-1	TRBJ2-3	CASRRPQPNTDTQYF	TGCGCCAGCAGGCGACCGCAGCCCAACACAGATACGCAGTATTTT
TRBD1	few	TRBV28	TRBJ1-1	CASSFLRTGTEAFF	TGTGCCAGCAGTTTCCTACGGACAGGGACTGAAGCTTTCTTT
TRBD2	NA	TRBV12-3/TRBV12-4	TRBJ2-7	CASSLEKGLAGVYEQYF	TGTGCCAGCAGTTTAGAGAAGGGACTAGCGGGAGTTTACGAGCAGTACTTC
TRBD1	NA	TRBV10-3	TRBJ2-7	CAISDGTGGPRVYEQYF	TGTGCCATCAGTGACGGGACAGGGGGCCCCAGGGTCTACGAGCAGTACTTC
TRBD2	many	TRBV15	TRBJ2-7	CATSRDPGGNYEQYF	TGTGCCACCAGCAGAGATCCGGGGGGTAACTACGAGCAGTACTTC
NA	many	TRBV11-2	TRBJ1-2	CASSSPRQGGYTF	TGTGCCAGCAGTTCCCCCCGGCAGGGTGGCTACACCTTC
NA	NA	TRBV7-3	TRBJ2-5	CASSSQGRTWETQYF	TGTGCCAGCAGCTCCCAGGGTCGAACGTGGGAGACCCAGTACTTC
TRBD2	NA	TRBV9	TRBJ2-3	CASSVADGRDSGDTQYF	TGTGCCAGCAGCGTGGCCGACGGGAGGGATTCAGGAGATACGCAGTATTTT
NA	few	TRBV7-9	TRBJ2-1	CASSPWLGEQFF	TGTGCCAGCAGCCCGTGGTTAGGTGAGCAGTTCTTC
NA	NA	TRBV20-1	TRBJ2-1	CSANDLKGYNEQFF	TGCAGTGCTAACGACCTAAAAGGGTACAATGAGCAGTTCTTC
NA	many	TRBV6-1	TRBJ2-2	CATTAPGELFF	TGTGCCACCACTGCCCCCGGGGAGCTGTTTTTT
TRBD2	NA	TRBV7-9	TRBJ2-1	CASSFGLSGGYNEQFF	TGTGCCAGCAGCTTTGGCTTGTCGGGAGGGTACAATGAGCAGTTCTTC
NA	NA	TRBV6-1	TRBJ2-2	CASSDRGTGELFF	TGTGCCAGCAGTGACAGGGGAACCGGGGAGCTGTTTTTT
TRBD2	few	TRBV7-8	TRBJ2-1	CASSLSGTSGYNEQFF	TGTGCCAGCAGCTTATCCGGGACTAGCGGGTACAATGAGCAGTTCTTC
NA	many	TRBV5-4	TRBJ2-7	CASSFEGPGEQYF	TGTGCCAGCAGCTTCGAAGGACCTGGGGAGCAGTACTTC
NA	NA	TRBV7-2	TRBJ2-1	CASSLAGALYNEQFF	TGTGCCAGCAGCTTAGCGGGGGCCCTCTACAATGAGCAGTTCTTC
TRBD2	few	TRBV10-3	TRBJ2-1	CAISEGRRGLAGVVGEQFF	TGTGCCATCAGTGAAGGGCGTCGGGGACTAGCGGGAGTGGTGGGTGAGCAGTTCTTC
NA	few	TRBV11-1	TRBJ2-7	CASTKDRTYEQYF	TGTGCCAGCACCAAAGACAGGACCTACGAGCAGTACTTC
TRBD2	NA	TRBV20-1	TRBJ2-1	CGLGLAVYNEQFF	TGCGGATTAGGACTAGCGGTCTACAATGAGCAGTTCTTC
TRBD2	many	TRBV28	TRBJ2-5	CASRQGLAGGQETQYF	TGTGCCAGCAGGCAGGGACTAGCGGGGGGGCAAGAGACCCAGTACTTC
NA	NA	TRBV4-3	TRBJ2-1	CANLTPGPSNEQFF	TGCGCCAATCTGACGCCGGGACCTTCAAATGAGCAGTTCTTC
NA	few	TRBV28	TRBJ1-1	CASSSTALVTEAFF	TGTGCCAGCAGTTCGACGGCGTTGGTCACTGAAGCTTTCTTT
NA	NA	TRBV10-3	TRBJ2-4	CAISKEDGNIQYF	TGTGCCATCAGTAAGGAGGACGGAAACATTCAGTACTTC
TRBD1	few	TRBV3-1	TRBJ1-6	CASSHGQGFGSPLHF	TGTGCCAGCAGCCATGGACAGGGCTTTGGTTCACCCCTCCACTTT
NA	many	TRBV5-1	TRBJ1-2	CASSLGDGRYGYTF	TGCGCCAGCAGCTTGGGGGACGGGCGCTATGGCTACACCTTC
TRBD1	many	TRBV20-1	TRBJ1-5	CSANRGDNQPQHF	TGCAGTGCAAACAGGGGGGACAATCAGCCCCAGCATTTT
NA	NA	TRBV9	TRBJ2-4	CASSPDKNIQYF	TGTGCCAGCAGCCCTGACAAAAACATTCAGTACTTC
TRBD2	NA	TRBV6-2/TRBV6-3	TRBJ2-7	CASSSSRLAGWYEQYF	TGTGCCAGCAGTTCCTCGCGACTAGCGGGATGGTACGAGCAGTACTTC
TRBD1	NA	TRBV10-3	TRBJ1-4	CAIRRGQDTEKLFF	TGTGCCATCAGAAGGGGACAGGATACGGAAAAACTGTTTTTT
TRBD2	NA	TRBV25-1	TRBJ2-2	CASGKRTSGSTGELFF	TGTGCCAGCGGAAAACGGACTAGCGGGAGCACCGGGGAGCTGTTTTTT
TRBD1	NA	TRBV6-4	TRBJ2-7	CATRYMGQGLSYEQYF	TGTGCCACCCGCTACATGGGACAGGGATTATCCTACGAGCAGTACTTC
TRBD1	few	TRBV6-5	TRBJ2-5	CASSYTGGGIETQYF	TGTGCCAGCAGTTACACAGGGGGCGGAATCGAGACCCAGTACTTC
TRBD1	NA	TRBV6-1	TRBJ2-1	CASPPTGQPNHNEQFF	TGTGCCAGCCCTCCTACGGGACAGCCGAATCACAATGAGCAGTTCTTC
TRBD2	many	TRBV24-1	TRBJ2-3	CATSDFSLAGDTDTQYF	TGTGCCACCAGTGATTTCAGCCTAGCGGGTGACACAGATACGCAGTATTTT
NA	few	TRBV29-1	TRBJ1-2	CSAGDPIYYGYTF	TGCAGCGCCGGGGACCCTATATACTATGGCTACACCTTC